This T cell receptor beta chain comes out of a study of T cell repertoires in cytomegalovirus infection. TCRdb reanalysed the reads using MiXCR and keeps one entry per CDR3 protein. The sample lists 750,000 to 950,000 distinct CDR3 sequences, 25% to 30% occurring once. In regard to this clonotype: Its antigen is still unknown.

Germline trimming cut 3 bases from V and 7 bases from J; bases unmatched to any gene: 9. This CDR3 is 14 amino acids long. CDR1 and CDR2 from the germline V gene are DFQATT and SNEGSKA (reference sequence). The sequences come from cultured CD8+ T cells from PBMCs, collected from culture after CMV antigen stimulation. This clonotype was obtained from a human donor in good health (CMV status not recorded). Some clones in this sample may be carry-over from other donors' samples. The chain links TRBV20-1 to TRBJ1-2; 9 bases are shared with TRBD1. The CDR3 DNA sequence: TGCAGTGCTAGTCCGGGACAGGGCGTATTTGGCTACACCTTC. It codes for CSASPGQGVFGYTF.